This T cell receptor (beta chain) was sequenced for a study of T cells in Graves' hyperthyroidism and ophthalmopathy. Across the study: The initial diagnosis was the point when peripheral blood was collected, ahead of any treatment.

The CDR3 covers 13 residues. The V end was cut by 4 bases, the J end by 5 bases, with 14 bases between. Germline V lookup: CDR1 SQVTM, CDR2 ANQGSEA. Graves' hyperthyroidism was deemed stable absent ophthalmopathy progression within 18 months. Amplification targeted TCR beta CDR3 regions from RNA transcripts. A set of HTBI primers served as the primers for a first-round RT-PCR of the TCR CDR3. TCRdb redid the calling of the multiplex PCR reads with MiXCR, one entry per CDR3 protein. Here the sample spans some 620,000 distinct CDR3 sequences, 15% to 20% being singletons. This clonotype was found a few times.

The origin of this receptor is a woman in her 30s with Graves' hyperthyroidism. The sequenced sample was blood. The chain has TRBV29-1 and TRBJ1-2; no clear D. As DNA, the CDR3 is TGCAGCGTTGTTTGGACGGCCGGATATGGCTACACCTTC. This sequence encodes CSVVWTAGYGYTF. Full variable domain (remainder filled in from reference TRBV29-1 and TRBJ1-2): SAVISQKPSRDICQRGTSLTIQCQVDSQVTMMFWYRQQPGQSLTLIATANQGSEATYESGFVIDKFPISRPNLTFSTLTVSNMSPEDSSIYLCSVVWTAGYGYTFGSGTRLTVV.